What follows are 29 T cell receptor beta chains derived from one specimen sequenced in a study of cytotoxic CD8 clonotypes in ibrutinib-treated CLL. The table came from immunoSEQ multiplex PCR; TCRdb's copy has only in-frame clones and leaves some out. The profile shows more than 110,000 clones, around 82% of them singletons. The sample was PBMCs, taken after 36 months of ibrutinib treatment. The receptor set was obtained from a human donor with chronic lymphocytic leukemia.

CDR3 nucleotides: TGTGCCAGCAGCCCCGGGACAGATACGCAGTATTTT. It encodes CASSPGTDTQYF. V usage is TRBV2 and J usage is TRBJ2-3, with D hard to call. Germline V gene sequence: CDR1 SNHLY, CDR2 FYNNEI. CDR3 size: 12 residues. The V and J ends lost 6 bases and 3 bases respectively, with 7 bases between them.

This clone showed up just a few times. The chain has TRBV7-9 and TRBJ2-7; tentative D call: TRBD2 (6 bases). The CDR3 loop spans 14 amino acids. The V gene lost 5 bases and the J gene lost 0 bases, with 11 bases spanning the gap. The germline V gene encodes CDR1 SEHNR and CDR2 FQNEAQ (reference sequence). In DNA form, the CDR3 reads TGTGCCAGCAGCCCGCGGGACGCCTCCTACGAGCAGTACTTC. Its protein is CASSPRDASYEQYF.

V usage is TRBV18 and J usage is TRBJ1-6; 8 bases map to TRBD1. CDR3 length: 15 residues. Germline V gives CDR1 KGHSH, CDR2 LQKENI. V lost 3 bases to trimming and J lost 9 bases; unmatched junction nucleotides: 7. In DNA form, the CDR3 reads TGTGCCAGCTCACCCGGACAGGGAAGGGTTTCACCCCTCCACTTT. Translated: CASSPGQGRVSPLHF.

This rearrangement joins TRBV19 to TRBJ1-5; perhaps TRBD1 as D (6 bases). CDR1 and CDR2 (germline): LNHDA, SQIVND (reference sequence). Trimming removed 4 bases at V and 4 bases at J, with 14 bases between. CDR3 length: 15 residues. CDR3 sequence (DNA): TGTGCCAGTAGTAAGGGGAACAGGGAGAATCAGCCCCAGCATTTT. Translation: CASSKGNRENQPQHF.

This clone was detected once. The chain employs TRBV18 and TRBJ1-5; 9 nucleotides line up with TRBD1. Trimming removed 6 bases from V and 6 bases from J; junction bases left unmatched: 6. The CDR3 is made up of 14 amino acids. The germline CDR1 and CDR2 sequences are KGHSH and LQKENI. CDR3 nucleotides: TGTGCCAGCTCCCCCAGGGACAGGGTTCAGCCCCAGCATTTT. Amino acid sequence: CASSPRDRVQPQHF.

This clone is a singleton in its sample. The V and J genes are TRBV6-1 and TRBJ2-1; D unclear. The ends were cut back, 6 bases at V and 6 bases at J, with 9 bases in the middle. Looked up from germline, CDR1 is MNHNS and CDR2 is SASEGT. This CDR3 contains 12 residues. The CDR3 region has the DNA TGTGCCAGCAGGAAGCCTCTCAATGAGCAGTTCTTC. Its translation: CASRKPLNEQFF.

This chain joins TRBV2 and TRBJ1-6; no reliable D call. Trimming took off 1 base at V and 5 bases at J, with 0 bases between the two ends. The CDR3 covers 12 residues. The germline gives CDR1 SNHLY, CDR2 FYNNEI. CDR3 coding DNA: TGTGCCAGCAGTGAAGATAATTCACCCCTCCACTTT. The encoded protein is CASSEDNSPLHF.

This clone was seen more than once but under ten times. The chain is built from TRBV11-2 and TRBJ2-2, with 9 positions matching TRBD2. Unmatched junction bases numbered 2, after V lost 6 bases and J lost 6 bases. This CDR3 region has 13 residues. The V gene's germline CDR1 is SGHAT and CDR2 FQNNGV. The CDR3 protein is CASRRLAAGELFF. CDR3 in DNA: TGTGCCAGCAGACGACTAGCGGCCGGGGAGCTGTTTTTT.

The gene calls are TRBV7-9 and TRBJ1-3; TRBD1 might be the D (5 bases). The V end was cut by 5 bases, the J end by 0 bases, with 14 bases between. Germline lookup yields CDR1 SEHNR and CDR2 FQNEAQ (reference sequence). The CDR3 totals 16 residues. In nucleotides, the CDR3 is TGTGCCAGCAGCCGCCGGTGGGGGAGCTCTGGAAACACCATATATTTT. The encoded protein is CASSRRWGSSGNTIYF. Complete variable domain (other parts from reference TRBV7-9 and TRBJ1-3): DTGVSQNPRHKITKRGQNVTFRCDPISEHNRLYWYRQTLGQGPEFLTYFQNEAQLEKSRLLSDRFSAERPKGSFSTLEIQRTEQGDSAMYLCASSRRWGSSGNTIYFGEGSWLTVV.

This clone was seen more than once but under ten times. The chain couples TRBV12-5 to TRBJ1-5; D is undetermined. The CDR3 totals 15 residues. Germline-derived CDR1 and CDR2 are LGHNT and FRNRAP. The V and J ends lost 7 bases and 1 base respectively, with 14 bases between them. The CDR3 DNA sequence: TGTGCTAGTGCTTTACTCCAAGGGAGCAATCAGCCCCAGCATTTT. Amino acids: CASALLQGSNQPQHF.

The chain employs TRBV9 and TRBJ2-7, with D possibly called TRBD1 or TRBD2 (5 bases each). CDR1 SGDLS and CDR2 YYNGEE come from the germline V gene. The CDR3 is made up of 14 amino acids. V was shortened by 4 bases and J by 4 bases, with 15 bases between the two germline ends. CDR3 residues: CASSPSGLWYEQYF. The CDR3 nucleotides read TGTGCCAGCAGCCCCTCGGGGCTGTGGTACGAGCAGTACTTC.

The rearrangement links TRBV27 to TRBJ2-7; TRBD2 agrees at 12 bases. Germline-derived CDR1 and CDR2 are MNHEY and SMNVEV (reference sequence). The CDR3 is made up of 15 amino acids. Trimming cost V 5 bases and J 7 bases; bases outside gene matches: 9. In nucleotides, the CDR3 is TGTGCCAGCAGTCAAAGACTAGCGGGAGTTGGGGAGCAGTACTTC. Its protein product is CASSQRLAGVGEQYF.

The CDR3 region is CASTLRRRLDEQYF. CDR3 coding DNA: TGTGCCAGCACCCTGAGGAGGAGGCTCGACGAGCAGTACTTC. This chain joins TRBV5-6 and TRBJ2-7, with a tentative D call TRBD2 (5 bases). V was cut by 6 bases and J by 5 bases, with 18 bases left in between. The CDR3 has 14 amino acids. Per germline, CDR1 SGHDT and CDR2 YYEEEE.

V gene TRBV11-3 combines with J gene TRBJ2-1; 11 positions agree with TRBD2. This CDR3 is built from 16 residues. The V gene end was trimmed by 1 base and the J gene end by 5 bases; junction bases not matched to a gene: 4. CDR1 SGHNT and CDR2 YENEEA come from the germline V gene. CDR3 region: CASSLAWGLADNEQFF. CDR3 nucleotide sequence: TGTGCCAGCAGCTTAGCGTGGGGACTAGCGGACAATGAGCAGTTCTTC.

This clone has ten or more counts. CDR3 nucleotide sequence: TGTGCCAGCAGTGAAATTGGGTCCGAATCCTACGAGCAGTACTTC. Translating it yields CASSEIGSESYEQYF. The genes are TRBV25-1 and TRBJ2-7; D unclear. The germline V and J ends were trimmed by 2 bases and 1 base, with 12 bases remaining between them. This CDR3 is built from 15 residues. Germline V lookup: CDR1 MGHDK, CDR2 SYGVNS.

This chain connects TRBV15 to TRBJ2-7; either TRBD1 or TRBD2 may fit D (5 bases each). This CDR3 has 15 amino acids. Trimming pared 4 bases from V and 5 bases from J, leaving 18 bases between. Germline CDR1 LNHNV, CDR2 YYDKDF (reference sequence). The CDR3 sequence is CATSTGPPALDEQYF. The CDR3, as DNA: TGTGCCACCAGCACGGGACCCCCGGCCCTCGACGAGCAGTACTTC.

The chain joins TRBV4-2 to TRBJ2-7; 7 bases map to TRBD2. J lost 1 base, V lost 4 bases, and 10 bases had no gene match. The germline V gene has CDR1 LGHNA and CDR2 YNFKEQ. The CDR3 extends over 16 amino acids. The CDR3 is CASSRTRVSGSYEQYF. CDR3 DNA: TGTGCCAGCAGCCGGACTAGGGTCTCGGGGTCCTACGAGCAGTACTTC.

This clone was observed a handful of times. This sequence joins TRBV27 and TRBJ1-5; perhaps TRBD1 as D (5 bases). V was shortened by 4 bases and J by 7 bases, with 26 bases between the two germline ends. The CDR3 covers 18 residues. Germline V gives CDR1 MNHEY, CDR2 SMNVEV (reference sequence). In nucleotides, the CDR3 is TGTGCCAGCAGTTCAATCCTAGGGGCAGGGCTTGTCACGCAGCCCCAGCATTTT. This sequence encodes CASSSILGAGLVTQPQHF.

V is TRBV5-6 and J is TRBJ2-7, with 7 bases that match TRBD2. The CDR3 has 18 residues. Germline V gene sequence: CDR1 SGHDT, CDR2 YYEEEE. V lost 0 bases, J lost 3 bases, and 15 bases stayed unmatched. The CDR3 is CASSLDPFREGPHYEQYF. The CDR3, as DNA: TGTGCCAGCAGCTTGGACCCTTTTAGGGAGGGCCCCCACTACGAGCAGTACTTC. The variable domain in full, completed from reference TRBV5-6 and TRBJ2-7, reads DAGVTQSPTHLIKTRGQQVTLRCSPKSGHDTVSWYQQALGQGPQFIFQYYEEEERQRGNFPDRFSGHQFPNYSSELNVNALLLGDSALYLCASSLDPFREGPHYEQYFGPGTRLTVT.

The rearrangement links TRBV7-6 to TRBJ2-1; tentative D call: TRBD1 (6 bases). Germline V gene data show CDR1 as SGHVS and CDR2 as FNYEAQ. V lost 6 bases, J lost 2 bases, and 14 bases lay in between. The CDR3 contains 15 residues. In DNA, the CDR3 is TGTGCCAGCAGTTCAACAGGGAGTCCCTACAATGAGCAGTTCTTC. It is translated as CASSSTGSPYNEQFF.

The table lists this clone with a few counts. The V and J genes are TRBV5-1 and TRBJ2-1; D gene unclear. Trimming cost V 2 bases and J 6 bases, with 6 bases left between them. The CDR3 runs to 12 residues. Germline lookup yields CDR1 SGHRS and CDR2 YFSETQ. The CDR3 is CASSFNSNEQFF. The CDR3 region has the DNA TGCGCCAGCAGCTTTAATAGCAATGAGCAGTTCTTC.

V is TRBV12-5 and J is TRBJ2-1; 7 bases agree with TRBD2. The CDR3 covers 16 residues. The J segment lost 4 bases and the V segment lost 6 bases, leaving 12 bases of the junction unmatched. Germline V CDR1 and CDR2: LGHNT, FRNRAP. As DNA, the CDR3 is TGTGCTAGTGGACCTCTTCCGGGAGGACCTTACAATGAGCAGTTCTTC. It encodes CASGPLPGGPYNEQFF.

V is TRBV6-1 and J is TRBJ1-3; possibly TRBD1 for D (5 bases). The CDR3 length is 14 residues. Trimming stripped 1 base from V and 8 bases from J, with 12 bases between. Germline loops: CDR1 MNHNS, CDR2 SASEGT. CDR3 bases: TGTGCCAGCAGTGAAGAATGGGGGAGAGACACCATATATTTT. It encodes CASSEEWGRDTIYF.

The J gene is TRBJ2-1, the V gene TRBV7-2, with 11 bases fitting TRBD2. V lost 4 bases to trimming and J lost 9 bases; unmatched junction nucleotides: 5. This CDR3 is built from 14 residues. Per the germline V gene, CDR1 is SGHTA and CDR2 is FQGNSA. The DNA of the CDR3 is TGTGCCAGCAGCTACTCTAGCGGGGGGCGTGAGCAGTTCTTC. This gives the protein CASSYSSGGREQFF.

The chain links TRBV30 to TRBJ2-3; D is uncertain. Germline V gene data show CDR1 as GTSNPN and CDR2 as SVGIG (reference sequence). There are 16 residues in the CDR3. The germline V and J ends were trimmed by 3 bases and 1 base, with 17 bases remaining between them. The CDR3 region is CAWRSRRLSGTDTQYF. In nucleotides, the CDR3 is TGTGCCTGGAGATCCCGAAGGCTGAGTGGCACAGATACGCAGTATTTT. The full variable domain, its missing parts supplied by reference TRBV30 and TRBJ2-3, is SQTIHQWPATLVQPVGSPLSLECTVEGTSNPNLYWYRQAAGRGLQLLFYSVGIGQISSEVPQNLSASRPQDRQFILSSKKLLLSDSGFYLCAWRSRRLSGTDTQYFGPGTRLTVL.

This rearrangement joins TRBV4-2 to TRBJ2-1; perhaps TRBD1 as D (5 bases). Deletions cut 0 bases from V and 6 bases from J, with 9 bases between. The germline CDR1 and CDR2 sequences are LGHNA and YNFKEQ. The CDR3 is made up of 14 amino acids. In nucleotides, the CDR3 is TGTGCCAGCAGCCAAGAGCAGGGCGTCAATGAGCAGTTCTTC. Its protein is CASSQEQGVNEQFF.

CDR3 sequence reads: CASSDPNTDTQYF. The CDR3 nucleotides are TGTGCCAGTAGCGACCCTAACACAGATACGCAGTATTTT. The J gene is TRBJ2-3, the V gene TRBV19; D unresolved. The CDR3 consists of 13 residues. The germline CDR1 and CDR2 sequences are LNHDA and SQIVND (reference sequence). Trimming took 6 bases from V and 2 from J, leaving 9 bases between them.

The rearrangement uses TRBV5-1 and TRBJ1-5, with 10 bases identical to TRBD1. V lost 0 bases to trimming and J lost 7 bases; unmatched junction nucleotides: 1. Germline V gene sequence: CDR1 SGHRS, CDR2 YFSETQ. The CDR3 is 14 residues long. The CDR3 sequence is CASSLGTGGQPQHF. The CDR3 DNA follows: TGCGCCAGCAGCTTGGGGACAGGGGGACAGCCCCAGCATTTT. The whole variable domain, filled in from reference TRBV5-1 and TRBJ1-5, reads KAGVTQTPRYLIKTRGQQVTLSCSPISGHRSVSWYQQTPGQGLQFLFEYFSETQRNKGNFPGRFSGRQFSNSRSEMNVSTLELGDSALYLCASSLGTGGQPQHFGDGTRLSIL.

The CDR3 DNA sequence: TGTGCCAGCAGGACGAATGGACGTTCCTACGAGCAGTACTTC. This codes for CASRTNGRSYEQYF. This chain links TRBV6-5 with TRBJ2-7; no firm D call. The CDR3 is 14 residues long. V gave up 6 bases and J gave up 1 base, with 13 bases separating them. The V gene's germline CDR1 is MNHEY and CDR2 SVGAGI.